The T cell receptor (beta chain) described here comes from a study of Graves' ophthalmopathy and Graves' hyperthyroidism. Using RNA transcripts, the TCR beta CDR3 regions were amplified. First-round RT-PCR relied on HTBI primers, and a second-round multiplex PCR came next. Using its own MiXCR run on the multiplex PCR reads, TCRdb lists one record per CDR3 protein. Among roughly 610,000 distinct CDR3 sequences listed, 22% were seen once. Study-wide findings and caveats: In blood appeared most of the expanded thyroid clonotypes whose frequency exceeded 0.001.

The CDR3 extends over 10 amino acids. V was trimmed by 8 bases and J by 3 bases, leaving 4 bases between them. The germline gives CDR1 MNHNS, CDR2 SASEGT. This clonotype was seen at least ten times. The antigen remains undetermined. Excluded were patients with other autoimmune diseases, uncontrolled infections, pregnancy or lactation. Specimen: peripheral blood. This chain connects TRBV6-1 to TRBJ2-5; D gene ambiguous. The origin of this receptor is a woman aged 18 to 35 with stable Graves' hyperthyroidism. Some clones in this sample may be carry-over from other donors' samples. This CDR3 reads CASREETQYF. The CDR3, as DNA: TGTGCCAGCCGGGAAGAGACCCAGTACTTC.